The clone carrying this T cell receptor beta chain was picked up many times. Its antigen remains unidentified. Constant-segment primers were used for 5'RACE, and the resulting TCR alpha and TCR beta cDNA libraries carried sample barcodes and UMIs. A single record per CDR3 protein comes from TCRdb applying MiXCR to the 5' RACE reads. The top ten clones hold under 25% of a sample with 350,000 to 500,000 distinct CDR3 sequences, more than 15% of them seen once. Germline CDR1 and CDR2: MNHEY and SVGAGI. Losses at the gene ends were 2 bases for V and 0 bases for J; bases not matched to a gene: 10. This CDR3 has 18 residues. The data were taken from a study of T-cell memory formation after mild COVID-19. Study-wide context: There were largely donor-specific TCR clusters.

Points from the study as a whole: Largely, contracting CD4+ clones fell within CM and EM, and contracting CD8+ clones within EMRA. Balance between CD4 and CD8 was seen in clones contracting day 15 to 85, and a CD4+ lean was seen in later expanders.

This rearrangement joins TRBV6-5 to TRBJ1-3; 7 bases align to TRBD1. The receptor comes from a man aged 18 to 29 who had mild COVID-19 (a few samples of this study predate the infection). Cell type and time point are not known. What was sequenced was PBMCs or a T cell subset sorted from them (not recorded which). Written as DNA, the CDR3 is TGTGCCAGCAGTTACCACCTACAGGGGCCGAACTCTGGAAACACCATATATTTT. Encoded protein: CASSYHLQGPNSGNTIYF.